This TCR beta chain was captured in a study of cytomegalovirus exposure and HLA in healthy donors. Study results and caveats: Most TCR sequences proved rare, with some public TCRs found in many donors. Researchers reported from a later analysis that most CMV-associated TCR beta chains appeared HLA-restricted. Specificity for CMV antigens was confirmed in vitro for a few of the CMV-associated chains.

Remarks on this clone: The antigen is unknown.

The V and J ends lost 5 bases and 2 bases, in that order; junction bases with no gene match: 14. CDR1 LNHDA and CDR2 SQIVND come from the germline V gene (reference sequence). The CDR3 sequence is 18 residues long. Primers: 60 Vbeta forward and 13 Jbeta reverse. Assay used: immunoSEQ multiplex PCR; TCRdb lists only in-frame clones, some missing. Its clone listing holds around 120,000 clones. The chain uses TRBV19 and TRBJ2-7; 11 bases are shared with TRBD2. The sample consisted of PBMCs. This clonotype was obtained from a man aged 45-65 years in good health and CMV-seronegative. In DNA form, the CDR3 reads TGTGCCAGTAGTGCTCAGTCTCGAGGGACTAGCGGTACCTACGAGCAGTACTTC. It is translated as CASSAQSRGTSGTYEQYF.